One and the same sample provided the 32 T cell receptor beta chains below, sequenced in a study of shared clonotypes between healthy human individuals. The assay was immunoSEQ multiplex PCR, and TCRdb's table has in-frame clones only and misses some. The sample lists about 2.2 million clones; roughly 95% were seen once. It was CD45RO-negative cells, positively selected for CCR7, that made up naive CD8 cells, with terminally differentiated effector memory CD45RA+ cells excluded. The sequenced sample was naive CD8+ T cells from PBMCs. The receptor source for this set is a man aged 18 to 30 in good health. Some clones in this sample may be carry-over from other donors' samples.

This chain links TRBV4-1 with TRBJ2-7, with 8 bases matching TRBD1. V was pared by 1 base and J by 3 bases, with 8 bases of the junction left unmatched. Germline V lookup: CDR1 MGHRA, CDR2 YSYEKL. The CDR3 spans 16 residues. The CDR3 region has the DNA TGCGCCAGCAGCCAAGTCCCGGGACAGGCAAGCTACGAGCAGTACTTC. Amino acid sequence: CASSQVPGQASYEQYF.

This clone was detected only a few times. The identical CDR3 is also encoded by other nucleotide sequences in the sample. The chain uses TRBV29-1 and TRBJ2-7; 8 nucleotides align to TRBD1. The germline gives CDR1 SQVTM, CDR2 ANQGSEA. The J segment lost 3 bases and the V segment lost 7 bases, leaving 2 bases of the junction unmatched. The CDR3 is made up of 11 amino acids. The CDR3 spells CSAGQGYEQYF. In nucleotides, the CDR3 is TGCAGCGCTGGACAGGGCTACGAGCAGTACTTC.

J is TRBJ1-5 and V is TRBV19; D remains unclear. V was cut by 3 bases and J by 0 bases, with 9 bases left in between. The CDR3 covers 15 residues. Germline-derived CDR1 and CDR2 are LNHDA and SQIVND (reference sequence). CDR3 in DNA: TGTGCCAGTAGTATCGCGCGATATAGCAATCAGCCCCAGCATTTT. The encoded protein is CASSIARYSNQPQHF.

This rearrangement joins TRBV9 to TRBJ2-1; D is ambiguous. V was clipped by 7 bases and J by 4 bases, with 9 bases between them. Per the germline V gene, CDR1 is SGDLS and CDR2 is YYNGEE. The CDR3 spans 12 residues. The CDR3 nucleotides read TGTGCCAGCGCGTTACTATACAATGAGCAGTTCTTC. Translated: CASALLYNEQFF. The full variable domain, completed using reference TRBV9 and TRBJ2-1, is DSGVTQTPKHLITATGQRVTLRCSPRSGDLSVYWYQQSLDQGLQFLIQYYNGEERAKGNILERFSAQQFPDLHSELNLSSLELGDSALYFCASALLYNEQFFGPGTRLTVL.

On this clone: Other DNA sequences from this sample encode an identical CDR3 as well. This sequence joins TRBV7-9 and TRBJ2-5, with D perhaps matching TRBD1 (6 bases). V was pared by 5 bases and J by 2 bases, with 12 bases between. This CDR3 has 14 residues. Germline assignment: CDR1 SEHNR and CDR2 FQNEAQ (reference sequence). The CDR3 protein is CASSLRTEQETQYF. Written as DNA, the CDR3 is TGTGCCAGCAGCCTCCGGACAGAGCAAGAGACCCAGTACTTC.

Written as DNA, the CDR3 is TGTGCCAGCAGTTTATCGTGGGGGGAAGTGGTGCAGCCCCAGCATTTT. It codes for CASSLSWGEVVQPQHF. The chain carries TRBV27 and TRBJ1-5, with a possible D match to TRBD1 (5 bases). The CDR3 has 16 residues. Trimming cost V 0 bases and J 7 bases, with 16 bases left between them. Germline values: CDR1 MNHEY, CDR2 SMNVEV (reference sequence).

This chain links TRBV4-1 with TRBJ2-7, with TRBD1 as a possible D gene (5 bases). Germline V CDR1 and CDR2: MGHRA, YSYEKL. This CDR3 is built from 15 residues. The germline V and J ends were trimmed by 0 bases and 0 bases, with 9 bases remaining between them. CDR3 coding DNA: TGCGCCAGCAGCCAAGACTGGACATTCTCCTACGAGCAGTACTTC. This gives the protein CASSQDWTFSYEQYF.

The CDR3 loop is CASSTGSRSFF. DNA for the CDR3: TGTGCCAGCAGCACAGGGTCCCGATCTTTCTTT. V is TRBV6-1 and J is TRBJ1-1; perhaps TRBD1 as D (6 bases). Germline V gene data show CDR1 as MNHNS and CDR2 as SASEGT. Trimming pared 6 bases from V and 12 bases from J, leaving 14 bases between. The CDR3 spans 11 residues.

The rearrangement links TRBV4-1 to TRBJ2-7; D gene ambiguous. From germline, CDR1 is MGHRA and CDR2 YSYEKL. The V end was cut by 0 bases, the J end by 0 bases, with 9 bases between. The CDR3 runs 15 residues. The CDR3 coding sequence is TGCGCCAGCAGCCAAGAGCTGGGGTCCTCCTACGAGCAGTACTTC. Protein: CASSQELGSSYEQYF.

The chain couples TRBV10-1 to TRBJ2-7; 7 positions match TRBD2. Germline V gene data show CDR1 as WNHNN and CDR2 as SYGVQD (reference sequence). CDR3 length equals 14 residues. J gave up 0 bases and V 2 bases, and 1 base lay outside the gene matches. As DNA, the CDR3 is TGCGCCAGCAGTGAGGGGGGGGGCTCCTACGAGCAGTACTTC. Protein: CASSEGGGSYEQYF.

CDR3 residues: CASSPGQKLSSSYEQYF. CDR3 coding DNA: TGTGCCAGCAGCCCTGGACAGAAACTCAGTTCCTCCTACGAGCAGTACTTC. This chain joins TRBV9 and TRBJ2-7, with a tentative D call TRBD1 (6 bases). The CDR3 length is 17 residues. Trimming pared 4 bases from V and 0 bases from J, leaving 20 bases between. Germline CDR1 is SGDLS and CDR2 is YYNGEE.

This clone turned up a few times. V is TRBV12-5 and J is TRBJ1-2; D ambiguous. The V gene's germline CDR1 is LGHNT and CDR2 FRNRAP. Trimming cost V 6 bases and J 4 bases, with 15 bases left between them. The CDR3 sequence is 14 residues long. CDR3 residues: CASGVDGGIYGYTF. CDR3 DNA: TGTGCTAGTGGGGTGGACGGAGGCATCTATGGCTACACCTTC.

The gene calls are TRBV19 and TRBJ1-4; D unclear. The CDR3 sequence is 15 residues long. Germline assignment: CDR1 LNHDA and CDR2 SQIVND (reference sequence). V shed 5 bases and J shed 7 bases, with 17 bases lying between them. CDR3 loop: CASSSRILRGEKLFF. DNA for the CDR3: TGTGCCAGTAGTTCCCGGATCCTCCGAGGTGAAAAACTGTTTTTT.

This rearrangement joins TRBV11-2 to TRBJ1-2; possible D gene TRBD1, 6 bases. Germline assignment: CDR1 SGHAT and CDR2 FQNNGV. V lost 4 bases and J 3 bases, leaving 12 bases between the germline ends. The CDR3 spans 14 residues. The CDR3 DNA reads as TGTGCCAGCAGCTCCTCGACAGGCTACTATGGCTACACCTTC. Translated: CASSSSTGYYGYTF.

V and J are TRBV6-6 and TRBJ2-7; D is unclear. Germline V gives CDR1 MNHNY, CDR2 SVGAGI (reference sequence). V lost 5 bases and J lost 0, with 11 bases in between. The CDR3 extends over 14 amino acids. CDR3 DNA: TGTGCCAGCAGTGTAAAGTTGAGCTCCTACGAGCAGTACTTC. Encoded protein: CASSVKLSSYEQYF.

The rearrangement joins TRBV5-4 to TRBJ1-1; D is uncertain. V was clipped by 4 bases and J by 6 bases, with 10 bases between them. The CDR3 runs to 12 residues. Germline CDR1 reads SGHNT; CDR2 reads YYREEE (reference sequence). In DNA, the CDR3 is TGTGCCAGCAGCCTTCTTACATCTGAAGCTTTCTTT. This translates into CASSLLTSEAFF.

The CDR3 nucleotides read TGTGCCAGCAGAGGACCCAATCAGCCCCAGCATTTT. It translates to CASRGPNQPQHF. The chain links TRBV28 to TRBJ1-5; no definite D call. V was clipped by 6 bases and J by 3 bases, with 6 bases between them. Germline V lookup: CDR1 MDHEN, CDR2 SYDVKM. This CDR3 is built from 12 residues. The full variable domain, completed using reference TRBV28 and TRBJ1-5, is DVKVTQSSRYLVKRTGEKVFLECVQDMDHENMFWYRQDPGLGLRLIYFSYDVKMKEKGDIPEGYSVSREKKERFSLILESASTNQTSMYLCASRGPNQPQHFGDGTRLSIL.

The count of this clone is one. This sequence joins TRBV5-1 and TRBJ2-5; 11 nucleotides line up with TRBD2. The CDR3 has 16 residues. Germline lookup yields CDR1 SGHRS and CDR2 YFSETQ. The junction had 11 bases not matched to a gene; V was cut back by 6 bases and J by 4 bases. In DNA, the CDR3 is TGCGCCAGCATTCGGGGACTAGCGGTAGTCGGAGAGACCCAGTACTTC. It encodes CASIRGLAVVGETQYF.

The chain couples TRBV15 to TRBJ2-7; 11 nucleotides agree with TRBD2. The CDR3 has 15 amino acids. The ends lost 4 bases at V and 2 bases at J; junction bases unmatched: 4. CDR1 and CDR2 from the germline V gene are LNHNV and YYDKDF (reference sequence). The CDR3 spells CATSTGTSGPYEQYF. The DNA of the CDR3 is TGTGCCACCAGCACCGGGACTAGCGGACCCTACGAGCAGTACTTC.

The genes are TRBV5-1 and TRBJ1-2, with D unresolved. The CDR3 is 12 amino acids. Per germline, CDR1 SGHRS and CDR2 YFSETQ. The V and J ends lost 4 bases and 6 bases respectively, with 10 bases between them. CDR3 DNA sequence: TGCGCCAGCAGCATAGACCGAGATGGCTACACCTTC. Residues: CASSIDRDGYTF.

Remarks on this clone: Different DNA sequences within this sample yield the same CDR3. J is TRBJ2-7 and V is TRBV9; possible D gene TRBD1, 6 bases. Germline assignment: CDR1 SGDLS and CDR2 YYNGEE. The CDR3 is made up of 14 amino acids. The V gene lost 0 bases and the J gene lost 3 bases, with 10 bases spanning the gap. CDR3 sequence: CASSVGRGSYEQYF. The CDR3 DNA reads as TGTGCCAGCAGCGTAGGCAGGGGAAGCTACGAGCAGTACTTC.

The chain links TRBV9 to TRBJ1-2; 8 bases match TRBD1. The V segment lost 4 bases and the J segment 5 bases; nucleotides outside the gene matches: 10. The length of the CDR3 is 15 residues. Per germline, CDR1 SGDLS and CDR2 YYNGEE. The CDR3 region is CASSTSTGAGYGYTF. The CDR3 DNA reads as TGTGCCAGCAGCACCTCGACAGGGGCGGGATATGGCTACACCTTC.

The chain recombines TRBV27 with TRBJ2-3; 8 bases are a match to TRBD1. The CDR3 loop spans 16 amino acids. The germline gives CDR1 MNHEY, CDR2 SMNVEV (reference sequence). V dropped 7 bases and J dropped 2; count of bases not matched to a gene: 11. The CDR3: CASTRGRGQVTDTQYF. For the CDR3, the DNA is TGTGCCAGCACCAGGGGTCGGGGACAGGTCACAGATACGCAGTATTTT.

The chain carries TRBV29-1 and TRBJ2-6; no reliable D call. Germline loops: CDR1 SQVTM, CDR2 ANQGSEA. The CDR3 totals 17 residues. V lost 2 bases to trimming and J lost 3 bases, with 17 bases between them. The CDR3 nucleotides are TGCAGCGTTGAAAAGTGGGATCTGGGGTTTGGGGCCAACGTCCTGACTTTC. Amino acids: CSVEKWDLGFGANVLTF.

CDR3 coding DNA: TGTGCCAGCAGCTTAGCGGGGGCAGGGGTCTTCTACACCTTC. Its protein product is CASSLAGAGVFYTF. V usage is TRBV7-2 and J usage is TRBJ1-2, with D perhaps TRBD1 (6 bases). The CDR3 sequence is 14 residues long. From germline, CDR1 is SGHTA and CDR2 FQGNSA. V lost 0 bases to trimming and J lost 10 bases, with 15 bases between them.

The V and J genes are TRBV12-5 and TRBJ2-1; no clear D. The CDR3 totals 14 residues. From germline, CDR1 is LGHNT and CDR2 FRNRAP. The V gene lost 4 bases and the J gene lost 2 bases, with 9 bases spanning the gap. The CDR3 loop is CASGYNVPYNEQFF. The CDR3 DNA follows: TGTGCTAGTGGTTATAACGTGCCCTACAATGAGCAGTTCTTC.

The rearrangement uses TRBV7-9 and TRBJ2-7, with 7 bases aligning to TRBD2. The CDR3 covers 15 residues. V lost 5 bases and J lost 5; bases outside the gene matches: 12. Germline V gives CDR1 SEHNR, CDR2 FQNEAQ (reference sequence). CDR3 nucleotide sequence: TGTGCCAGCAGCCGACCGCTTGCGGGAGCCCACGAGCAGTACTTC. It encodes CASSRPLAGAHEQYF.

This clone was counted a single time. CDR3 sequence: CASSAGTSGVNNEQFF. The CDR3 nucleotides are TGTGCCAGCAGCGCTGGGACTAGCGGAGTCAACAATGAGCAGTTCTTC. This chain links TRBV27 with TRBJ2-1, with 11 bases that match TRBD2. V dropped 6 bases and J dropped 5; count of bases not matched to a gene: 9. The CDR3 extends over 16 amino acids. Germline-derived CDR1 and CDR2 are MNHEY and SMNVEV (reference sequence).

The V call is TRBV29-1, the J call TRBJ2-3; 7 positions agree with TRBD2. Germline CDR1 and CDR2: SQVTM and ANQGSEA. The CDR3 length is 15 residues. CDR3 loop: CSPRRERGGTDTQYF. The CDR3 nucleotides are TGCAGTCCCCGGCGGGAACGGGGGGGCACAGATACGCAGTATTTT.

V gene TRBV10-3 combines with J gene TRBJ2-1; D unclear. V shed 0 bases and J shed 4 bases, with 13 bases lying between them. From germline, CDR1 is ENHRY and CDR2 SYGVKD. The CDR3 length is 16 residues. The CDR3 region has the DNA TGTGCCATCAGTGAGTCGATTGCTAGTACGTACAATGAGCAGTTCTTC. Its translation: CAISESIASTYNEQFF.

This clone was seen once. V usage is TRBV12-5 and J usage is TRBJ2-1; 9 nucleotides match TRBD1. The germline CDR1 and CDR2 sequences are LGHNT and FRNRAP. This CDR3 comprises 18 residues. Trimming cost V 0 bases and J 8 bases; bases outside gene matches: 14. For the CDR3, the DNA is TGTGCTAGTGGTTTGGTACTTCCCACAGGGGGCTCGGGGGATGAGCAGTTCTTC. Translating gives CASGLVLPTGGSGDEQFF.

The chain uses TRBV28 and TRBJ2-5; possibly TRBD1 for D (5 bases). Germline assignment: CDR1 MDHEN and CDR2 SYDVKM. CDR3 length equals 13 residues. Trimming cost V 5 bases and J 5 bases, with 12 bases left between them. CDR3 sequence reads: CASSPRAMETQYF. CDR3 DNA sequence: TGTGCCAGCAGTCCCAGGGCGATGGAGACCCAGTACTTC.